This TCR beta chain was documented in a study of T-cell memory formation after mild COVID-19. Study background: There were largely donor-specific TCR clusters.

Study results and limitations: A subset of responding clones appeared in pre-infection memory, suggesting cross-reactive memory joined. Contracting CD8+ clones were enriched in EMRA, CD4+ mainly in CM and EM.

Notes on this clonotype: What it binds is unknown.

Trimming shortened V by 5 bases and J by 4 bases, and 17 bases separated the two germline ends. The CDR3 loop spans 15 amino acids. Looked up from germline, CDR1 is ENHRY and CDR2 is SYGVKD. A 5'RACE reaction primed in the constant segment made cDNA libraries of TCR alpha and TCR beta, and these carried sample barcodes and UMIs. TCRdb passed the 5' RACE reads through MiXCR, listing each CDR3 protein once. This sample has around 300,000 distinct CDR3 sequences, with 18% found just once. The TCR was taken from a man between 18 and 29 years old who had mild COVID-19 (a few samples of this study predate the infection). Cell type and time point are not known. The chain has TRBV10-3 and TRBJ1-1, with D hard to call. Sequencing was performed on PBMCs or a T cell subset sorted from them (not recorded which). CDR3: CAISHRAPYSTEAFF. The CDR3 coding sequence is TGTGCCATCAGTCACCGGGCCCCCTACTCCACTGAAGCTTTCTTT.